This TCR beta chain was captured by sequencing in a study of patients and donors after allogeneic stem cell transplantation. This clonotype has more than one count but fewer than ten. Via MiXCR, TCRdb re-called the RT-PCR reads, giving one row per CDR3 protein. The sample has over 400,000 distinct CDR3 sequences, roughly 16% seen once; the top ten hold 6% to 8%. CDR3 length: 13 residues. V shed 8 bases and J 7 bases; nucleotides not matched to a gene: 8. Germline V gene data show CDR1 as MNHEY and CDR2 as SVGEGT. This clonotype was sampled from a human donor who was either an allogeneic HSCT recipient or a stem cell or donor lymphocyte infusion donor (not recorded which). It is not recorded whose cells these are; they may come from a transplant donor. This chain joins TRBV6-2 or TRBV6-3 and TRBJ2-7; 10 bases are shared with TRBD1. Sample: blood, either unsorted or a sorted T cell fraction (not recorded which). CDR3 amino acids: CASRDRGSGEQYF. The CDR3 region has the DNA TGTGCCAGCCGGGACAGGGGATCGGGAGAGCAGTACTTC.